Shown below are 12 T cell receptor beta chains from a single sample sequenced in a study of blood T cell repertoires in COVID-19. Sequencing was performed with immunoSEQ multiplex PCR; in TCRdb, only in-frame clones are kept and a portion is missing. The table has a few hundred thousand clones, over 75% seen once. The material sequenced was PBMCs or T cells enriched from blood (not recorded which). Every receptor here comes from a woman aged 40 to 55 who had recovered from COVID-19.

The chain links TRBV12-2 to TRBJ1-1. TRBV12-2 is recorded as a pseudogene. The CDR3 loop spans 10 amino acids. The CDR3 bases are TGTGCAAGTCGCTTAGCCCGGGCTTTCTTT. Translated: CASRLARAFF.

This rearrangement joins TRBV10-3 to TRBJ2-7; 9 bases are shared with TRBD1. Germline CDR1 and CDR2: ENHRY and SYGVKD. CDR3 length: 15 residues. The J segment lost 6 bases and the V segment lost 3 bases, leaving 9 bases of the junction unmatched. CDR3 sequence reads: CAISDQGQGSSEQYF. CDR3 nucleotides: TGTGCCATCAGTGATCAGGGACAGGGTTCAAGCGAGCAGTACTTC.

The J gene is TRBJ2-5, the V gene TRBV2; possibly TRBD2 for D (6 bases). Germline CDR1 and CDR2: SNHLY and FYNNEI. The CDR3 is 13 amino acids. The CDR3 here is CASRDPPGETQYF. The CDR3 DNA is TGTGCGTCGCGGGATCCCCCGGGAGAGACCCAGTACTTC.

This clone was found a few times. The CDR3 is CATGVAGSLQHEQFF. CDR3 bases: TGTGCCACCGGGGTAGCGGGATCTTTGCAGCATGAGCAGTTCTTC. The chain recombines TRBV5-4 with TRBJ2-1; 8 bases are a match to TRBD2. The CDR3 spans 15 residues. After removal of 9 bases from V and 8 bases from J, the junction contained 16 bases not matched to a gene. Germline CDR1 reads SGHNT; CDR2 reads YYREEE (reference sequence).

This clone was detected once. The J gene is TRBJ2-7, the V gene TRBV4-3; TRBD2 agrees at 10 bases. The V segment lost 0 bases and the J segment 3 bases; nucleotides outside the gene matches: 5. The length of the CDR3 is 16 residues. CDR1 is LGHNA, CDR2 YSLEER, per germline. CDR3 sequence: CASSQDLASGGYEQYF. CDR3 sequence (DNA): TGCGCCAGCAGCCAAGATTTGGCTAGCGGGGGCTACGAGCAGTACTTC.

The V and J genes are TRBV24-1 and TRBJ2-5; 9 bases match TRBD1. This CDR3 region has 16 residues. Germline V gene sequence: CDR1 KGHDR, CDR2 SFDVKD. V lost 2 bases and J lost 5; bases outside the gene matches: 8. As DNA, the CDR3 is TGTGCCACCAGTGATTACACAGGGGGCCTACTGGAGACCCAGTACTTC. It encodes CATSDYTGGLLETQYF.

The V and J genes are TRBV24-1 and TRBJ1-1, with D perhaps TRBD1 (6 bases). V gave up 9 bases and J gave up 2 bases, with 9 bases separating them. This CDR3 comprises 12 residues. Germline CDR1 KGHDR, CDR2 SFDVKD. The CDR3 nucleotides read TGTGCCACCTTGGACAGAAACACTGAAGCTTTCTTT. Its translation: CATLDRNTEAFF.

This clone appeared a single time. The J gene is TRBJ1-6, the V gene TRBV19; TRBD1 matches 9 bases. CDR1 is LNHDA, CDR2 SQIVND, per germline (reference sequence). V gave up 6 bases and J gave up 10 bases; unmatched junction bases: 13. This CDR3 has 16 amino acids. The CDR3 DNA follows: TGTGCCAGTAGCGCGTCCCGGGACAGGGCCGGCTCACCCCTCCACTTT. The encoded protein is CASSASRDRAGSPLHF. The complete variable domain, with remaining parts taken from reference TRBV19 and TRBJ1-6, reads DGGITQSPKYLFRKEGQNVTLSCEQNLNHDAMYWYRQDPGQGLRLIYYSQIVNDFQKGDIAEGYSVSREKKESFPLTVTSAQKNPTAFYLCASSASRDRAGSPLHFGNGTRLTVT.

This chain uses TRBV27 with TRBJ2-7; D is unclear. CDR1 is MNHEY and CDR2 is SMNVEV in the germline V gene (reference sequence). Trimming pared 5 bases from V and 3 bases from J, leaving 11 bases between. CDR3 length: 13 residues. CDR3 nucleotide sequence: TGTGCCAGCAGTCCGAACCTAGGCTACGAGCAGTACTTC. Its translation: CASSPNLGYEQYF.

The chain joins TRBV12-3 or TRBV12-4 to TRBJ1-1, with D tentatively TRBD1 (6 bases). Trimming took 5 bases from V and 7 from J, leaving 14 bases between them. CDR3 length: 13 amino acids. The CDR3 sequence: CASSPGQSVEAFF. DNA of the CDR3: TGTGCCAGCAGTCCTGGACAGTCGGTTGAAGCTTTCTTT.

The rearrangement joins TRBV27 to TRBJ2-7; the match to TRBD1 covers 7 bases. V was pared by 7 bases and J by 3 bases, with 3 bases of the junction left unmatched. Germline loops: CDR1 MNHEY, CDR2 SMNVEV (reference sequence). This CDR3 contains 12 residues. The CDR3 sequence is CASKGDSYEQYF. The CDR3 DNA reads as TGTGCCAGCAAAGGGGACAGCTACGAGCAGTACTTC.

DNA for the CDR3: TGTGCCATCAGGGGACAGGGGCTCGATGAGCAGTTCTTC. The encoded protein is CAIRGQGLDEQFF. The chain combines TRBV10-3 with TRBJ2-1, with TRBD1 matching 10 bases. This CDR3 contains 13 residues. CDR1 and CDR2 (germline): ENHRY, SYGVKD. The J segment lost 8 bases and the V segment lost 6 bases, leaving 4 bases of the junction unmatched.